This T cell receptor beta chain stems from a study of shared clonotypes between healthy human individuals (dated by TCRdb to the early 2020s). Context from the whole study: The cohort comprised two women and a few men aged 18 to 49 years. Per donor, leukapheresis produced somewhere between about 0.85 and 8.9 billion PBMCs. For each donor, three plates each were used for CD4 naive and CD4 memory, two plates were used for CD8 naive, and one plate was used for CD8 memory. The study deeply sequenced blood TCR repertoires of five healthy adults to estimate repertoire size and the extent of clonotype sharing between individuals. Different laboratories and diverse techniques were used to prepare libraries and sequence TCR repertoires, to increase sequencing depth and limit assay-specific biases. Overall results and qualifications from the work: Because the study included only a small number of donors, the genetic and exposure-history diversity represented was limited. Only blood was sampled, and tissue TCR repertoires likely differ from those in blood. When a handful of donors were compared, the shared fraction of clonotypes was around 5% for naive CD4, over 3% for naive CD8, 2% to 2.5% for memory CD4, and roughly 0.4% for memory CD8. Naive subsets generally had larger estimated clonotype richness than memory subsets did. Clonotypes shared by all four sorted-subset donors showed higher generation probabilities than non-shared clonotypes. Pairwise subsampling indicated that sequencing depth was expected to affect the degree of clonotype sharing among donors. Even with the large sequencing depth, rarefaction of the sorted-subset datasets indicated that sequencing was incomplete.

In regard to this clone: The clone's antigen remains unknown. The sample holds no much larger clone one base away, and base qualities are not on file.

Using the deep immunoSEQ assay, multiplex PCR amplified TCR CDR3 regions from genomic DNA. Genomic DNA extracted from each cell subset was distributed evenly over all wells of several immunoSEQ 96-well plates, and each plate served as one replicate. For sorted subsets, roughly 190 ng of genomic DNA, equivalent to around 29,000 T cell genomes, went into each replicate PCR. Purified libraries were quantified with a Qubit 3.0 fluorometer, sized on a Bioanalyzer 2100, and re-quantified with the KAPA Library Quantification kit. Every immunoSEQ 96-well plate was sequenced on a dedicated single-read 150-cycle Illumina NextSeq 550 flow cell. The authors processed their data as follows. Because the immunoSEQ output included only junctional sequences and no quality scores, the filtering could not be the same as the filtering used for full-length reads. Sequences were annotated with PyIR, a Python wrapper for IgBLAST v1.9, and V/J genes and CDR3 were assigned using IMGT germline references. Reads with weak V/J assignments (E-value above 1e-6), missing CDR3, stop codons, out-of-frame junctions, or ambiguous translated residues were removed. A V3J clonotype was defined by an identical inferred V gene, J gene, and CDR3 amino acid sequence. Percentage overlap between repertoires was calculated by dividing the number of shared unique clonotypes by the size of the smaller repertoire. RTK rarefaction, the Chao1 estimator, and Recon v2.1 estimates of unobserved clonotypes were used to assess repertoire richness. Generation probabilities for all TCRbeta clonotypes obtained by the gDNA method from a handful of donors were computed using OLGA. Entries here come from immuneACCESS through TCRdb and include only in-frame sequences with V and J called. Some clones fail to appear in such tables; in the studies checked, an unresolved V gene covers under half of the shortfall, and the cause of the remainder is unknown. V and J calls and clone size are those listed in that table; D and trimming were worked out from the DNA. In this sample the table shows around 340,000 clones, over 70% of which occur a single time. More than 9% of the sample comes from the top ten.

The CDR3 runs 13 residues from the cysteine to the phenylalanine. Only CDR3 DNA is held: 39 bases, read in frame from base 1. CDR1 and CDR2, looked up from the germline V gene, are SGHTA and FQGTGA. The trim is 5 bases for V and 3 bases for J, with a gap of 8 bases between the germline ends. The donors were healthy, HIV-negative adults who had no recently reported acute infections or vaccinations. Every donor was a Caucasian adult living in Nashville, Tennessee, USA. Magnetic negative selection was used to enrich CD4+ T cells, after which naive cells were positively selected on CD45RA and the negative fraction became the memory subset. Blood was collected by leukapheresis, and PBMCs were isolated by Ficoll-Histopaque density gradient centrifugation and then cryopreserved in liquid nitrogen vapor phase. Purity and quantity of every magnetically sorted T cell population were checked by analytical flow cytometry. Genomic DNA was isolated from each sorted fraction and quantified by UV absorbance on a Nanodrop 2000c.

The clonotype originates from a man aged 25 to 45 in good health. Material: memory CD4+ T cells sorted from blood. In the paper's terms, the cell subset or site label means: CD45RA-negative fraction. This sequence uses TRBV7-3 and TRBJ1-3; no confident D gene assignment can be made. The CDR3 corresponds to CASSPDGGNTIYF. The DNA sequence is given as TGTGCCAGCAGCCCCGACGGTGGAAACACCATATATTTT.